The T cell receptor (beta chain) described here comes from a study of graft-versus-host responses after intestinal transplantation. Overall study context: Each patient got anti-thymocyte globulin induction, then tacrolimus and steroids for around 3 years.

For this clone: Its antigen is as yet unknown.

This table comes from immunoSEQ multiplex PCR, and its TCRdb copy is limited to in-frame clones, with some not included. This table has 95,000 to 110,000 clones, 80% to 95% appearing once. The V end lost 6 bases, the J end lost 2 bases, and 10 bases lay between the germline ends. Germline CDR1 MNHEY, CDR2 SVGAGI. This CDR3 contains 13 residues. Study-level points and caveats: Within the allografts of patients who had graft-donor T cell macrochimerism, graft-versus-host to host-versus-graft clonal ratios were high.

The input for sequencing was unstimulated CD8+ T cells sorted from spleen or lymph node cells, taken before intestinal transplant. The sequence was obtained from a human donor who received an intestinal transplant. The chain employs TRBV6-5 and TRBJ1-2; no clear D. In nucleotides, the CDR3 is TGTGCCAGCAGCTATCGGAAAAACTATGGCTACACCTTC. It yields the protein CASSYRKNYGYTF.